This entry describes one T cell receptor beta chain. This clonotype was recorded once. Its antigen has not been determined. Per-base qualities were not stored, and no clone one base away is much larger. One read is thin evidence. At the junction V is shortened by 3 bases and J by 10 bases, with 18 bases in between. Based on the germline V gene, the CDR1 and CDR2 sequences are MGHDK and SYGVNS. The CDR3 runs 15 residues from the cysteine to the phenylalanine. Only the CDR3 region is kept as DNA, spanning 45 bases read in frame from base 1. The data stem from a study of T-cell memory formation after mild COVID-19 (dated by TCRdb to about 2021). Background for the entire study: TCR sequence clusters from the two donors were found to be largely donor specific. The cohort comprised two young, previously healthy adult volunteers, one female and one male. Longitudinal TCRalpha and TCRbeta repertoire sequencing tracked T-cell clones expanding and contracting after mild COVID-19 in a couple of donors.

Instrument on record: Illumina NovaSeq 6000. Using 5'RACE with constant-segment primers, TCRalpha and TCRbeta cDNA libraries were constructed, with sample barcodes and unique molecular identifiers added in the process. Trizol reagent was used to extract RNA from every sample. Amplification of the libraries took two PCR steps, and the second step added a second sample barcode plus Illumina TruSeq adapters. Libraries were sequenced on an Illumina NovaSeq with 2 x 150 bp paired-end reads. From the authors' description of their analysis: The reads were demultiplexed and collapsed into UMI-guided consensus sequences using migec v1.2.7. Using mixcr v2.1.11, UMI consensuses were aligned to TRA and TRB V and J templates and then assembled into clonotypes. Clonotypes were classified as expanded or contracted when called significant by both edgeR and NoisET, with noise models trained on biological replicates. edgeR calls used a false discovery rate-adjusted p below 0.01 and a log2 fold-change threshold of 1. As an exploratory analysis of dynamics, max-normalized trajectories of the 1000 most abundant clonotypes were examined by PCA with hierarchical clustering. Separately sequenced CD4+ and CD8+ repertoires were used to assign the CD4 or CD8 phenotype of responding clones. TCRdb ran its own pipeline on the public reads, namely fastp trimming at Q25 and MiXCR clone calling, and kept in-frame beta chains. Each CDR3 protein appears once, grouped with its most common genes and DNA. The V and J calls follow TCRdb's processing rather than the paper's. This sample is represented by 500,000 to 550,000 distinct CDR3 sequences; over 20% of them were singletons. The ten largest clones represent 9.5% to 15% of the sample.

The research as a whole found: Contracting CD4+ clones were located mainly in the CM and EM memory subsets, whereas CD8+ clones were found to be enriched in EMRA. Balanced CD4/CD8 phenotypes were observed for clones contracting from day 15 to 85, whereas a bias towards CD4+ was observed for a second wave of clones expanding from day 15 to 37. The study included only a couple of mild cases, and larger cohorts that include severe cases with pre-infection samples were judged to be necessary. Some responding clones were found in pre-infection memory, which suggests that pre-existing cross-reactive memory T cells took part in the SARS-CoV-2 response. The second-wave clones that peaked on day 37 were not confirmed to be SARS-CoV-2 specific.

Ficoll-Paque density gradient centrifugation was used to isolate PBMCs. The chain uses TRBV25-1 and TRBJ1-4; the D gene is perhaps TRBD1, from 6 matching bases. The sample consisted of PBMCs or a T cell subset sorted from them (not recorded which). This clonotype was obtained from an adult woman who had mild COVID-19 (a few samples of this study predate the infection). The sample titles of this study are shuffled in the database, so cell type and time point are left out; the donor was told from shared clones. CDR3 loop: CASSDPQGNRGKLFF. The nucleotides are TGTGCCAGCAGTGACCCACAGGGAAACCGAGGAAAACTGTTTTTT.